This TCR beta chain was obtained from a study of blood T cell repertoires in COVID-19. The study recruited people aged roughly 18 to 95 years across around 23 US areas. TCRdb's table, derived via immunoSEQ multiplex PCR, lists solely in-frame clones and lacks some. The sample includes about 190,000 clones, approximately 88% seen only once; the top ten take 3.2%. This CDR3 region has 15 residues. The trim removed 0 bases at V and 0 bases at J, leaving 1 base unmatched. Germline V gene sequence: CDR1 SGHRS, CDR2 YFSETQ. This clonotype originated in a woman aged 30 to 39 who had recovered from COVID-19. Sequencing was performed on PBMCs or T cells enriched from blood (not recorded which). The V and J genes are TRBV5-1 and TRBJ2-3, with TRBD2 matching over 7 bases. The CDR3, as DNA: TGCGCCAGCAGCTTGGCCGGGAGGAGCACAGATACGCAGTATTTT. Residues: CASSLAGRSTDTQYF.